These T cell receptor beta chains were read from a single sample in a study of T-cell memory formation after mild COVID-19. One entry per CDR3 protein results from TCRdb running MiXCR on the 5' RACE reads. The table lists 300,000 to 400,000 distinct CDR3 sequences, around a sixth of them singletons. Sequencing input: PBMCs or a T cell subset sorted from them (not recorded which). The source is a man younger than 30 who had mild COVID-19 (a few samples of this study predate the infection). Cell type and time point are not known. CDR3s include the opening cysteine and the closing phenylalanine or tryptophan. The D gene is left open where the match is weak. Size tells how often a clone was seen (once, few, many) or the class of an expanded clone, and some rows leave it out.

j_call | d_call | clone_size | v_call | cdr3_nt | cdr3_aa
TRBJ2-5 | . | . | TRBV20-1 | TGCAGTGCTAGAGATCCTCGCGGCGGGGAGACCCAGTACTTC | CSARDPRGGETQYF
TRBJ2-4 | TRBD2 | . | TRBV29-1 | TGCAGCACATTCGGGGGGGCCGGGGCCAAAAACATTCAGTACTTC | CSTFGGAGAKNIQYF
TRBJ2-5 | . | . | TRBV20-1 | TGCAGTGCTAGGGGGTTGGGCATTCCTTGGGAGACCCAGTACTTC | CSARGLGIPWETQYF
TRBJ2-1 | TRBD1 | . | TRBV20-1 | TGCAGTGCTGCCGGGACAGGGGATCCCAATGAGCAGTTCTTC | CSAAGTGDPNEQFF
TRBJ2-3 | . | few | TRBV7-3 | TGTGCCAGCAGCTTAAACGCGGGGAAAGATACGCAGTATTTT | CASSLNAGKDTQYF
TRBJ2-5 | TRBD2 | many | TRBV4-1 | TGCGCCAGCAGCCTACTAGCGGGGGTCGAGACCCAGTACTTC | CASSLLAGVETQYF
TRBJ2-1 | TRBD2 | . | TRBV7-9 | TGTGCCAGCAGACTAGCGGGGGTGGATGAGCAGTTCTTC | CASRLAGVDEQFF
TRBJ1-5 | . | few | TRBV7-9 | TGTGCCAGCAGCAATTATAGCAATCAGCCCCAGCATTTT | CASSNYSNQPQHF
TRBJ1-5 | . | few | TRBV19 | TGTGCCAGTACCGCGGCTGGCAGGTACAATCAGCCCCAGCATTTT | CASTAAGRYNQPQHF
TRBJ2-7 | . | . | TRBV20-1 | TGCAGTGCTAGAATAATAACGGGGCCCGAGCAGTACTTC | CSARIITGPEQYF
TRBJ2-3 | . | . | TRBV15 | TGTGCCACCAGCAGACAGGGTTCAACAGATACGCAGTATTTT | CATSRQGSTDTQYF
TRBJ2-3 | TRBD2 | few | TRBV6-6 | TGTGCCAGCAGTGACTCGAGCGGGGGGCCAGGAGATACGCAGTATTTT | CASSDSSGGPGDTQYF
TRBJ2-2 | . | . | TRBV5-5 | TGTGCCAGCAGCTCACGAGCGGACGACGGGGAGCTGTTTTTT | CASSSRADDGELFF
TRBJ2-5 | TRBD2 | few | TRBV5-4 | TGTGCCAGCAGCTTGGGAGCGGTAGGGGAGGGAGAGACCCAGTACTTC | CASSLGAVGEGETQYF
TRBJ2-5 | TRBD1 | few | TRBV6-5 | TGTGCCAGCAGTTACCGGGTAGCCTGGGACAGGGGGCTGGAGACCCAGTACTTC | CASSYRVAWDRGLETQYF
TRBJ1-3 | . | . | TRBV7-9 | TGTGCCAGCAGCTTAGGTGGCAGTAGCTCTGGAAACACCATATATTTT | CASSLGGSSSGNTIYF
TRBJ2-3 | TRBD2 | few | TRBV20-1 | TGCAGTGCTAGAGGTGTAGCGGGGGGAGATCCAGATACGCAGTATTTT | CSARGVAGGDPDTQYF
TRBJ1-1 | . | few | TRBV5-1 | TGCGCCAGCAGCGCGACAAGGTCCTCCACTGAAGCTTTCTTT | CASSATRSSTEAFF
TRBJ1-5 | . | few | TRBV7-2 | TGTGCCAGCAGCTTCGGCTTGGGGAGCAATCAGCCCCAGCATTTT | CASSFGLGSNQPQHF
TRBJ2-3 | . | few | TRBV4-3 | TGCGCCAGCAGCCAAAAGGGGGCCGGGACTAGCACAGATACGCAGTATTTT | CASSQKGAGTSTDTQYF
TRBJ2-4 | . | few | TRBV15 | TGTGCCACCAGCGGCCGGACCCCGGGTCACATTCAGTACTTC | CATSGRTPGHIQYF
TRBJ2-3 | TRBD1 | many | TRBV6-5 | TGTGCCAGCAGTTACTCGACAGGGAGTGGCACAGATACGCAGTATTTT | CASSYSTGSGTDTQYF
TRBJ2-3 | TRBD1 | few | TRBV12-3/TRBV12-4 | TGTGCCAGCATGACGGGACAGGGGGCTTATGGCACAGATACGCAGTATTTT | CASMTGQGAYGTDTQYF
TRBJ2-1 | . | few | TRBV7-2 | TGTGCCAGCAGCTTACCACTCCGCCCTTACAATGAGCAGTTCTTC | CASSLPLRPYNEQFF
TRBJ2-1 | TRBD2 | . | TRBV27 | TGTGCCAGCAGCAGCGGGGGGGCCGGGTCGGAGCAGTTCTTC | CASSSGGAGSEQFF
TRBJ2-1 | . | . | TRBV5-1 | TGCGCCAGCAGCTTGGCTGGTTTACCGGACTTCGACAATGAGCAGTTCTTC | CASSLAGLPDFDNEQFF
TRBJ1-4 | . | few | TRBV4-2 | TGTGCCAGCAGCCAAGACCCGACAGTGGATGAAAAACTGTTTTTT | CASSQDPTVDEKLFF
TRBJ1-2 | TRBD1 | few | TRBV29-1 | TGCAGCGTTGAAGATGGGCCAGGGACAGGGGGATACGGCTACACCTTC | CSVEDGPGTGGYGYTF
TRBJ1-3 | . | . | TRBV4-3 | TGCGCCAGCAGCCAAGTGTTGGGGCAATCCGGAAACACCATATATTTT | CASSQVLGQSGNTIYF
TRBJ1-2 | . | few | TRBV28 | TGTGCCAGCAGTTCTGAGGGAAACTATGGCTACACCTTC | CASSSEGNYGYTF
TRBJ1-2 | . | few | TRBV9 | TGTGCCAGCAGCTCCTGGATGGGGGATAATGGCTACACCTTC | CASSSWMGDNGYTF
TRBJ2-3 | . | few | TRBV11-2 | TGTGCCAGCAGTGCCCCGCTGGGTGAGACAGATACGCAGTATTTT | CASSAPLGETDTQYF
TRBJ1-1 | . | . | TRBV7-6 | TGTGCCAGCAGCTCATCATTATGGGTCCGGAAGTCCGGCACTGAAGCTTTCTTT | CASSSSLWVRKSGTEAFF
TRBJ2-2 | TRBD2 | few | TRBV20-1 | TGCAGTGCTAGTCCTAGCGGCCGGGAGCTGTTTTTT | CSASPSGRELFF
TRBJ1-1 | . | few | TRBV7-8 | TGTGCCAGCAGCCCCCCCACAGCGAACACTGAAGCTTTCTTT | CASSPPTANTEAFF
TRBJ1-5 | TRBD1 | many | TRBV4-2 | TGTGCCAGCAGCGGAAGGGGACAGAGCAATCAGCCCCAGCATTTT | CASSGRGQSNQPQHF
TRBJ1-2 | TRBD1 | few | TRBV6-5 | TGTGCCAGCAGCGACGGACAGGCCTATGGCTACACCTTC | CASSDGQAYGYTF
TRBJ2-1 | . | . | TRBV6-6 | TGTGCCAGCAGTGGGACAGGGGAGAGTAGCGGGGGGAGGCAGTTCTTC | CASSGTGESSGGRQFF
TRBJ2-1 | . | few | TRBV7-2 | TGTGCCAGCAGCTTAGCTAGTCAGGGTGAGCAGTTCTTC | CASSLASQGEQFF
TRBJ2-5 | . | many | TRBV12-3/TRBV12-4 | TGTGCCAGCAGTTTCGCGGGGAGTGAGACCCAGTACTTC | CASSFAGSETQYF
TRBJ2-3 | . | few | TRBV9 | TGTGCCAGCAGCGTGGGGGACCACTTGGCGGGTACGCAGTATTTT | CASSVGDHLAGTQYF
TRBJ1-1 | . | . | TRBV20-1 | TGCAGTGCCATACCGGGAGATATAATCCCCTTTGAAGCTTTCTTT | CSAIPGDIIPFEAFF
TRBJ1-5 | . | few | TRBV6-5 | TGTGCCAGCAGTCCCCTCTTTAATCAGCCCCAGCATTTT | CASSPLFNQPQHF
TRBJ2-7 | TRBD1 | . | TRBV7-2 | TGTGCCAGCAGCCAAAAGGCAGGGGGCTACGAGCAGTACTTC | CASSQKAGGYEQYF
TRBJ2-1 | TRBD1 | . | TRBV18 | TGTGCCAGCTCACCACCAGGGGGCCGGGTTACGGGTGAGCAGTTCTTC | CASSPPGGRVTGEQFF
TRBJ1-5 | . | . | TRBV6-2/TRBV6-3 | TGTGCCAGCAGACTGCCGAATCAGCCCCAGCATTTT | CASRLPNQPQHF
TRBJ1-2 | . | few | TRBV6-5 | TGTGCCAGCAGACGAGACAGAGGACCGTCCTATGGCTACACCTTC | CASRRDRGPSYGYTF
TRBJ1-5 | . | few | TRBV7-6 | TGTGCCAGCAGCGCCGGACAGCACGGAAAGGTGTCACAGCCCCAGCATTTT | CASSAGQHGKVSQPQHF
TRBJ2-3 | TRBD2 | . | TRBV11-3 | TGTGCCAGCAGCACTAGCGGGGACGGCACAGATACGCAGTATTTT | CASSTSGDGTDTQYF
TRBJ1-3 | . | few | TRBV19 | TGTGCCAGTATCGCGGACAGATTCTCTGGAAACACCATATATTTT | CASIADRFSGNTIYF